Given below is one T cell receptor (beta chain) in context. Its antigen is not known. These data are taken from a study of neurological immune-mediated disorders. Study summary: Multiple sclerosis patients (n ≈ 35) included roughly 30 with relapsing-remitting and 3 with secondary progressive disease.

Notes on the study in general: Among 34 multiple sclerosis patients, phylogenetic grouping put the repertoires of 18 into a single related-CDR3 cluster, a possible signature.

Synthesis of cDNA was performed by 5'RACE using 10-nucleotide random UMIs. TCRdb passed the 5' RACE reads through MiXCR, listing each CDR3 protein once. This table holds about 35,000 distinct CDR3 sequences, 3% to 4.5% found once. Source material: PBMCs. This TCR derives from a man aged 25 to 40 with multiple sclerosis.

The CDR3, as DNA: TGTGCCAGCAGTATGGAGGGAATGGGACAGCCCCAGCATTTT. This sequence encodes CASSMEGMGQPQHF. The V and J genes are TRBV6-5 and TRBJ1-5; D is uncertain. This CDR3 is built from 14 residues. Germline V gene lookup returns CDR1 MNHEY and CDR2 SVGAGI. Between the trimmed V and J ends, which lost 5 bases and 7 bases, there was a span of 15 bases.